The 3 T cell receptor beta chains given below trace back to one sample, sequenced in a study of T-cell memory formation after mild COVID-19. TCRdb used MiXCR to reprocess the 5' RACE reads, holding one entry per CDR3 protein. The sample lists some 490,000 distinct CDR3 sequences, over 15% occurring once. The sequencing sample was made of PBMCs or a T cell subset sorted from them (not recorded which). These receptors originate from an adult woman who had mild COVID-19 (a few samples of this study predate the infection). Cell type and time point are not known.

Here the CDR3 DNA reads TGTGCCAGCAGTAAGGGACTAGCGGGAAGAGAGACCCAGTACTTC. Protein: CASSKGLAGRETQYF. The V gene is TRBV2, the J gene TRBJ2-5; TRBD2 aligns across 13 bases. Germline V gene lookup returns CDR1 SNHLY and CDR2 FYNNEI. The CDR3 totals 15 residues. The V and J ends lost 5 bases and 4 bases, in that order; junction bases with no gene match: 4.

The chain combines TRBV29-1 with TRBJ1-3, with D uncertain. The CDR3 runs 11 residues. Looked up from germline, CDR1 is SQVTM and CDR2 is ANQGSEA. Deletions cut 5 bases from V and 4 bases from J, with 6 bases between. The CDR3 coding sequence is TGCAGCGTTTGGGTCGGAAACACCATATATTTT. It codes for CSVWVGNTIYF.

The table lists this clonotype with a few counts. This rearrangement joins TRBV12-3 or TRBV12-4 to TRBJ2-3; the D is unclear. The CDR3 spans 11 residues. V was trimmed by 7 bases and J by 2 bases, leaving 4 bases between them. CDR3 sequence (DNA): TGTGCCAGCACCACCACAGATACGCAGTATTTT. Amino acids: CASTTTDTQYF.